What follows are 23 T cell receptor beta chains derived from one specimen sequenced in a study of blood T cell repertoires in COVID-19. Libraries were prepared by immunoSEQ multiplex PCR; TCRdb keeps only in-frame clonotypes and omits some of them. The table includes about 290,000 clones, 89% detected once. The sequenced sample was PBMCs or T cells enriched from blood (not recorded which). Receptor source: a woman in her thirties or forties who had recovered from COVID-19.

The chain links TRBV5-1 to TRBJ1-2; 7 bases map to TRBD1. The length of the CDR3 is 13 residues. From germline, CDR1 is SGHRS and CDR2 YFSETQ. J gave up 3 bases and V 5 bases, and 4 bases lay outside the gene matches. The CDR3 DNA follows: TGCGCCAGCAGGATCGGGACAGACTATGGCTACACCTTC. As protein: CASRIGTDYGYTF.

The J gene is TRBJ1-4, the V gene TRBV9; TRBD1 aligns across 7 bases. V lost 4 bases and J lost 4; bases outside the gene matches: 7. The germline V gene has CDR1 SGDLS and CDR2 YYNGEE. This CDR3 is built from 15 residues. The CDR3 nucleotides are TGTGCCAGCAGCCCCCGGACAGGTTTTAATGAAAAACTGTTTTTT. Translation: CASSPRTGFNEKLFF.

The chain carries TRBV11-2 and TRBJ2-7; the D gene is possibly TRBD2 (5 bases). The germline CDR1 and CDR2 sequences are SGHAT and FQNNGV. The V gene lost 1 base and the J gene lost 4 bases, with 11 bases spanning the gap. CDR3 length: 14 amino acids. The CDR3 nucleotides read TGTGCCAGCAGCTTAGGGCTAGCAGGTTACGAGCAGTACTTC. Amino acid sequence: CASSLGLAGYEQYF.

This clone appeared once. V usage is TRBV11-2 and J usage is TRBJ2-1, with 8 bases fitting TRBD2. V lost 5 bases and J lost 2; bases outside the gene matches: 5. Germline loops: CDR1 SGHAT, CDR2 FQNNGV. The CDR3 has 15 residues. CDR3 sequence reads: CASSISGNTYNEQFF. For the CDR3, the DNA is TGTGCCAGCAGCATTAGCGGGAACACCTACAATGAGCAGTTCTTC. Full variable domain (outside the CDR3, taken from reference TRBV11-2 and TRBJ2-1): EAGVAQSPRYKIIEKRQSVAFWCNPISGHATLYWYQQILGQGPKLLIQFQNNGVVDDSQLPKDRFSAERLKGVDSTLKIQPAKLEDSAVYLCASSISGNTYNEQFFGPGTRLTVL.

The V call is TRBV9, the J call TRBJ1-1; 8 bases match TRBD1. V was pared by 4 bases and J by 4 bases, with 3 bases of the junction left unmatched. This CDR3 spans 13 amino acids. Per the germline V gene, CDR1 is SGDLS and CDR2 is YYNGEE. For the CDR3, the DNA is TGTGCCAGCAGCTTTACAGGGGGCACTGAAGCTTTCTTT. Translating it yields CASSFTGGTEAFF.

This sequence joins TRBV2 and TRBJ1-1; 7 bases line up with TRBD1. Germline V gene data show CDR1 as SNHLY and CDR2 as FYNNEI. Trimming cost V 7 bases and J 0 bases; bases outside gene matches: 8. The CDR3 is made up of 15 amino acids. This CDR3 is CASNPRQGMNTEAFF. The CDR3, as DNA: TGTGCCAGCAACCCCCGACAGGGAATGAACACTGAAGCTTTCTTT.

J is TRBJ2-2 and V is TRBV5-4; TRBD1 matches 7 bases. The V and J ends lost 2 bases and 6 bases, in that order; junction bases with no gene match: 7. CDR1 is SGHNT and CDR2 is YYREEE in the germline V gene (reference sequence). CDR3 length: 15 amino acids. CDR3 DNA sequence: TGTGCCAGCAGCTTCAAGACAGGGATCCCCGGGGAGCTGTTTTTT. Protein sequence: CASSFKTGIPGELFF. The variable domain in full, with the rest retrieved from reference TRBV5-4 and TRBJ2-2, is ETGVTQSPTHLIKTRGQQVTLRCSSQSGHNTVSWYQQALGQGPQFIFQYYREEENGRGNFPPRFSGLQFPNYSSELNVNALELDDSALYLCASSFKTGIPGELFFGEGSRLTVL.

This chain connects TRBV29-1 to TRBJ1-2, with 8 bases lining up with TRBD1. V lost 2 bases to trimming and J lost 8 bases; unmatched junction nucleotides: 7. CDR3 length equals 13 residues. Germline V gene sequence: CDR1 SQVTM, CDR2 ANQGSEA. The CDR3 spells CSVELSRGHGYTF. The DNA for the CDR3 is TGCAGCGTTGAACTCTCCAGGGGGCACGGCTACACCTTC.

The rearrangement joins TRBV9 to TRBJ2-1; 13 bases match TRBD2. The V gene's germline CDR1 is SGDLS and CDR2 YYNGEE. CDR3 length: 16 amino acids. V trimming: 2 bases; J trimming: 9 bases; junction bases outside the gene matches: 8. The CDR3: CASSVRGLAGPREQFF. Written as DNA, the CDR3 is TGTGCCAGCAGCGTGCGGGGACTAGCGGGACCCCGTGAGCAGTTCTTC. Together with reference TRBV9 and TRBJ2-1, the CDR3 gives the full variable domain: DSGVTQTPKHLITATGQRVTLRCSPRSGDLSVYWYQQSLDQGLQFLIQYYNGEERAKGNILERFSAQQFPDLHSELNLSSLELGDSALYFCASSVRGLAGPREQFFGPGTRLTVL.

The J gene is TRBJ1-2, the V gene TRBV2; 9 bases align to TRBD1. The CDR3 contains 12 residues. CDR1 and CDR2 from the germline V gene are SNHLY and FYNNEI. The V and J ends lost 5 bases and 8 bases, in that order; junction bases with no gene match: 3. This chain's CDR3 is CASSPTGGGYTF. The CDR3 bases are TGTGCCAGCAGTCCGACAGGGGGGGGCTACACCTTC.

The chain has TRBV7-9 and TRBJ2-1; D gene ambiguous. CDR3 length: 15 amino acids. V lost 6 bases to trimming and J lost 4 bases, with 16 bases between them. Germline CDR1 and CDR2: SEHNR and FQNEAQ (reference sequence). CDR3 sequence: CASSFYRTPYNEQFF. The CDR3 DNA sequence: TGTGCCAGCAGTTTTTATAGAACCCCTTACAATGAGCAGTTCTTC.

The gene calls are TRBV10-3 and TRBJ2-5; tentatively, D is TRBD2 (5 bases). V was pared by 3 bases and J by 2 bases, with 16 bases between. Germline V gives CDR1 ENHRY, CDR2 SYGVKD. CDR3 size: 16 residues. The CDR3 region has the DNA TGTGCCATCAGTGAACGGGATGAAGCGGAACAAGAGACCCAGTACTTC. Its protein is CAISERDEAEQETQYF.

The chain combines TRBV15 with TRBJ1-1, with a possible D match to TRBD1 (5 bases). The CDR3 length is 14 residues. The V gene's germline CDR1 is LNHNV and CDR2 YYDKDF (reference sequence). V gave up 5 bases and J gave up 1 base, with 11 bases separating them. CDR3 DNA sequence: TGTGCCACCAGCTCCGGGGGGGGGAACACTGAAGCTTTCTTT. It is translated as CATSSGGGNTEAFF.

The V gene is TRBV18, the J gene TRBJ2-5; maybe TRBD1 (6 bases). The CDR3 covers 15 residues. The germline gives CDR1 KGHSH, CDR2 LQKENI. The V gene lost 5 bases and the J gene lost 5 bases, with 18 bases spanning the gap. The CDR3 sequence: CASSNLRGSGETQYF. CDR3 nucleotides: TGTGCCAGCTCAAACCTGAGGGGGTCGGGGGAGACCCAGTACTTC.

The chain combines TRBV9 with TRBJ1-2; 7 bases are a match to TRBD1. The germline gives CDR1 SGDLS, CDR2 YYNGEE. V dropped 3 bases and J dropped 3; count of bases not matched to a gene: 5. CDR3 length equals 14 residues. The CDR3 protein is CASSGRDSDYGYTF. The CDR3 DNA follows: TGTGCCAGCAGCGGGCGGGACAGCGACTATGGCTACACCTTC.

The chain is built from TRBV9 and TRBJ2-1; 8 nucleotides line up with TRBD2. The germline gives CDR1 SGDLS, CDR2 YYNGEE. This CDR3 region has 15 residues. Trimming removed 1 base from V and 6 bases from J; junction bases left unmatched: 6. The CDR3 is CASSVQGLELNEQFF. CDR3 coding DNA: TGTGCCAGCAGCGTACAGGGACTAGAGCTCAATGAGCAGTTCTTC.

The chain joins TRBV18 to TRBJ1-4, with D maybe TRBD1 (6 bases). Trimming removed 6 bases from V and 0 bases from J, with 11 bases in between. CDR3 length: 15 amino acids. The germline V gene encodes CDR1 KGHSH and CDR2 LQKENI. The CDR3, as DNA: TGTGCCAGCTCGTCCGACAGGACAACTAATGAAAAACTGTTTTTT. Translating it yields CASSSDRTTNEKLFF. Based on the CDR3 plus reference TRBV18 and TRBJ1-4, the full variable domain is NAGVMQNPRHLVRRRGQEARLRCSPMKGHSHVYWYRQLPEEGLKFMVYLQKENIIDESGMPKERFSAEFPKEGPSILRIQQVVRGDSAAYFCASSSDRTTNEKLFFGSGTQLSVL.

This clone was seen only a few times. The chain employs TRBV7-6 and TRBJ1-1; TRBD1 is a possible D gene (5 bases). The CDR3 covers 17 residues. The germline CDR1 and CDR2 sequences are SGHVS and FNYEAQ. With 0 bases removed from V and 1 base from J, the gap between germline ends came to 15 bases. The CDR3 loop reads CASSLAGALGGNTEAFF. The CDR3 region has the DNA TGTGCCAGCAGCTTAGCCGGGGCCCTGGGGGGGAACACTGAAGCTTTCTTT.

The rearrangement joins TRBV5-8 to TRBJ2-7, with TRBD1 matching over 12 bases. CDR1 is SGHTS, CDR2 YDEGEE, per germline. The trim removed 4 bases at V and 6 bases at J, leaving 8 bases unmatched. The CDR3 runs 15 residues. The CDR3 sequence: CASSPDWDRGREQYF. In DNA, the CDR3 is TGTGCCAGCAGCCCGGACTGGGACAGGGGGCGCGAGCAGTACTTC. Full variable domain (remainder filled in from reference TRBV5-8 and TRBJ2-7): EAGVTQSPTHLIKTRGQQATLRCSPISGHTSVYWYQQALGLGLQFLLWYDEGEERNRGNFPPRFSGRQFPNYSSELNVNALELEDSALYLCASSPDWDRGREQYFGPGTRLTVT.

V is TRBV27 and J is TRBJ2-5, with TRBD1 matching 7 bases. Germline values: CDR1 MNHEY, CDR2 SMNVEV (reference sequence). V trimming: 6 bases; J trimming: 4 bases; junction bases outside the gene matches: 8. The CDR3 has 14 residues. This chain's CDR3 is CASSRQGGGETQYF. The CDR3 coding sequence is TGTGCCAGCAGCAGACAGGGTGGGGGAGAGACCCAGTACTTC.

V gene TRBV7-9 combines with J gene TRBJ1-2; D is unclear. This CDR3 region has 14 residues. Per the germline V gene, CDR1 is SEHNR and CDR2 is FQNEAQ (reference sequence). Trimming removed 1 base at V and 1 base at J, with 7 bases between. The CDR3 DNA is TGTGCCAGCAGCTTAGGAGGCAATAACTATGGCTACACCTTC. This sequence encodes CASSLGGNNYGYTF.

The chain is built from TRBV6-6 and TRBJ2-1; TRBD1 is a possible D gene (6 bases). The germline V gene encodes CDR1 MNHNY and CDR2 SVGAGI (reference sequence). Trimming removed 7 bases at V and 7 bases at J, with 11 bases between. The CDR3 is 12 amino acids. CDR3 nucleotides: TGTGCCAGCACCCCAGGGGTTAATGAGCAGTTCTTC. Amino acid sequence: CASTPGVNEQFF.

This rearrangement joins TRBV30 to TRBJ1-6; a possible D gene is TRBD1 (6 bases). The length of the CDR3 is 14 residues. Germline CDR1 GTSNPN, CDR2 SVGIG (reference sequence). Trimming removed 0 bases from V and 4 bases from J, with 7 bases in between. CDR3 region: CAWSVTGYNSPLHF. In nucleotides, the CDR3 is TGTGCCTGGAGTGTAACAGGGTATAATTCACCCCTCCACTTT.